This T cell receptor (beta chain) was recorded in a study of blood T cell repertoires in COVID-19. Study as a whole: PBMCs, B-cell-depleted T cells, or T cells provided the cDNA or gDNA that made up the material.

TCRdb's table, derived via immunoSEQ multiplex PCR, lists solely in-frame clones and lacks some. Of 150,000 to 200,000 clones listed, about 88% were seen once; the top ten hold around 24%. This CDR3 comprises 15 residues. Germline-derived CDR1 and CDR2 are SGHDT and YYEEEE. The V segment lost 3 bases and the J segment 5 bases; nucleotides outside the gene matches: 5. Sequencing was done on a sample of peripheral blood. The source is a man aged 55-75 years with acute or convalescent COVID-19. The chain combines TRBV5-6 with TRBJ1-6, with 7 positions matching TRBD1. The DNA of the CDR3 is TGTGCCAGCAGCTCCCGGACAGGAAATAATTCACCCCTCCACTTT. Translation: CASSSRTGNNSPLHF.